One and the same sample provided the 16 T cell receptor beta chains below, sequenced in a study of T-cell reconstitution after alpha-beta-depleted transplantation in children. As it was prepared, the TCRbeta library received unique molecular identifiers. A single record per CDR3 protein comes from TCRdb applying MiXCR to the PCR reads. This table has approximately 400,000 distinct CDR3 sequences, 11% appearing once. The source material was PBMCs from the stem cell graft donor, sampled from the stem cell graft. The receptors derive from a human donor who donated a stem cell graft to a child with acute myeloid leukemia.

This clonotype was counted many times. The genes are TRBV9 and TRBJ2-1; 11 bases are shared with TRBD2. This CDR3 has 15 amino acids. Germline assignment: CDR1 SGDLS and CDR2 YYNGEE. V trimming: 8 bases; J trimming: 7 bases; junction bases outside the gene matches: 11. CDR3 DNA sequence: TGTGCCAGTTCTATCCGGGGACTAGCGGTTAATGAGCAGTTCTTC. Protein product: CASSIRGLAVNEQFF.

This clonotype was observed at least ten times. This chain joins TRBV3-1 and TRBJ2-2; no clear D gene. CDR3 length: 14 amino acids. Trimming took 3 bases from V and 6 from J, leaving 11 bases between them. Germline V gene sequence: CDR1 LGHDT, CDR2 YNNKEL (reference sequence). The CDR3: CASSHGRVPGELFF. The CDR3 DNA sequence: TGTGCCAGCAGCCATGGCAGAGTTCCCGGGGAGCTGTTTTTT.

This clonotype showed up just once. One junction end disagrees with the germline gene, perhaps due to a read error. The gene calls are TRBV12-3 or TRBV12-4 and TRBJ2-3; the match to TRBD2 covers 13 bases. This CDR3 region has 15 residues. The CDR3 here is CASSLTSGRPDAQYF. The CDR3 DNA reads TGTGCCAGCAGTTTGACTAGCGGGAGGCCAGATGCGCAGTATTTT.

The rearrangement joins TRBV29-1 to TRBJ2-3, with D hard to call. The CDR3 length is 10 residues. The V end lost 7 bases, the J end lost 6 bases, and 8 bases lay between the germline ends. CDR1 and CDR2 from the germline V gene are SQVTM and ANQGSEA. The CDR3 loop is CSAGVDTQYF. As DNA, the CDR3 is TGCAGCGCCGGAGTGGATACGCAGTATTTT.

The V call is TRBV9, the J call TRBJ2-4; a possible D gene is TRBD2 (5 bases). V was cut by 4 bases and J by 12 bases, with 23 bases left in between. The CDR3 has 15 residues. Germline CDR1 is SGDLS and CDR2 is YYNGEE. CDR3 amino acids: CASSPTGLSSGRQYF. CDR3 sequence (DNA): TGTGCCAGCAGCCCGACGGGCCTCTCGAGCGGCCGTCAGTACTTC.

The V call is TRBV7-8, the J call TRBJ2-5; the D is unclear. Germline loops: CDR1 SGHVS, CDR2 FQNEAQ. V shed 0 bases and J shed 3 bases, with 11 bases lying between them. CDR3 length: 15 amino acids. CDR3 in DNA: TGTGCCAGCAGCTTAGCCCCGGCACCGGAAGAGACCCAGTACTTC. Translating gives CASSLAPAPEETQYF.

The table lists this clonotype with many counts. The genes are TRBV4-3 and TRBJ2-1, with 12 positions matching TRBD2. The CDR3 runs 16 residues. Germline CDR1 LGHNA, CDR2 YSLEER. V dropped 1 base and J dropped 8; count of bases not matched to a gene: 6. As DNA, the CDR3 is TGCGCCAGCAGCCAAGTCCGGGGACTAGCGGGTGATGAGCAGTTCTTC. Its protein is CASSQVRGLAGDEQFF.

This clonotype was detected only a few times. V and J are TRBV5-4 and TRBJ2-5, with 8 bases that match TRBD2. The CDR3 runs to 19 residues. From germline, CDR1 is SGHNT and CDR2 YYREEE (reference sequence). Trimming removed 3 bases from V and 0 bases from J; junction bases left unmatched: 16. This CDR3 reads CASSSKKTSAARNQETQYF. The CDR3 region has the DNA TGTGCCAGCAGCTCGAAAAAGACTAGCGCGGCAAGAAACCAAGAGACCCAGTACTTC.

Only a few counts were recorded for this clonotype. The genes are TRBV7-2 and TRBJ2-3; 10 bases match TRBD2. V lost 4 bases, J lost 6 bases, and 7 bases stayed unmatched. The germline gives CDR1 SGHTA, CDR2 FQGNSA. This CDR3 has 15 amino acids. Here the CDR3 DNA reads TGTGCCAGCAGCTCCACTAGCGGGACGGGGGATACGCAGTATTTT. Residues: CASSSTSGTGDTQYF.

A few counts support this clonotype. The chain has TRBV2 and TRBJ2-5; no clear D. The CDR3 extends over 14 amino acids. V was trimmed by 2 bases and J by 2 bases, leaving 9 bases between them. CDR1 is SNHLY and CDR2 is FYNNEI in the germline V gene. The CDR3 DNA reads as TGTGCCAGCAGTGAAAGTACAGTTCAAGAGACCCAGTACTTC. As protein: CASSESTVQETQYF.

This clonotype came up many times. This chain uses TRBV20-1 with TRBJ1-5; possibly TRBD1 for D (6 bases). V lost 5 bases, J lost 6 bases, and 11 bases lay in between. Germline V gene data show CDR1 as DFQATT and CDR2 as SNEGSKA (reference sequence). The CDR3 extends over 12 amino acids. The CDR3 region has the DNA TGCAGTGCTTCAGGGGCTGGTCAGCCCCAGCATTTT. Residues: CSASGAGQPQHF.

This clonotype has a count of ten or more. The CDR3, as DNA: TGTGCCAGCAGTTACGGCAATGAGCAGTTCTTC. Its translation is CASSYGNEQFF. This sequence joins TRBV6-2 or TRBV6-3 and TRBJ2-1; no reliable D call. Trimming took 2 bases from V and 6 from J, leaving 2 bases between them. CDR1 MNHEY and CDR2 SVGEGT come from the germline V gene. The CDR3 loop spans 11 amino acids.

A single count supports this clonotype. J is TRBJ2-1 and V is TRBV7-6; D assignment may be TRBD1 or TRBD2 (5 bases each). The germline gives CDR1 SGHVS, CDR2 FNYEAQ. V lost 0 bases to trimming and J lost 0 bases, with 12 bases between them. CDR3 length equals 17 residues. This CDR3 reads CASSLAVEGSSYNEQFF. In nucleotides, the CDR3 is TGTGCCAGCAGCTTAGCGGTAGAGGGGAGCTCCTACAATGAGCAGTTCTTC. Full variable domain (remainder filled in from reference TRBV7-6 and TRBJ2-1): GAGVSQSPRYKVTKRGQDVALRCDPISGHVSLYWYRQALGQGPEFLTYFNYEAQQDKSGLPNDRFSAERPEGSISTLTIQRTEQRDSAMYRCASSLAVEGSSYNEQFFGPGTRLTVL.

The chain joins TRBV13 to TRBJ2-2; D is perhaps TRBD1 (5 bases). The CDR3 extends over 15 amino acids. The V gene lost 3 bases and the J gene lost 4 bases, with 12 bases spanning the gap. Germline loops: CDR1 PRHDT, CDR2 FYEKMQ (reference sequence). The CDR3: CASSFTGPGTGELFF. CDR3 nucleotides: TGTGCCAGCAGCTTCACAGGCCCGGGCACCGGGGAGCTGTTTTTT.

This clonotype was seen at least ten times. This chain joins TRBV29-1 and TRBJ1-1; maybe TRBD1 (5 bases). The germline CDR1 and CDR2 sequences are SQVTM and ANQGSEA. Trimming removed 7 bases from V and 1 base from J, with 13 bases in between. This CDR3 is built from 13 residues. The CDR3: CSAFPGGNTEAFF. CDR3 coding DNA: TGCAGCGCCTTCCCCGGGGGGAACACTGAAGCTTTCTTT. Together with reference TRBV29-1 and TRBJ1-1, the CDR3 gives the full variable domain: SAVISQKPSRDICQRGTSLTIQCQVDSQVTMMFWYRQQPGQSLTLIATANQGSEATYESGFVIDKFPISRPNLTFSTLTVSNMSPEDSSIYLCSAFPGGNTEAFFGQGTRLTVV.

This clonotype was observed a handful of times. This chain uses TRBV30 with TRBJ1-2; D is ambiguous. This CDR3 is 12 amino acids long. Looked up from germline, CDR1 is GTSNPN and CDR2 is SVGIG (reference sequence). Trimming removed 7 bases from V and 0 bases from J, with 9 bases in between. The CDR3 DNA is TGTGCCTTTGCACAAACTAACTATGGCTACACCTTC. It yields the protein CAFAQTNYGYTF.